The TCR beta chain described here comes from a study of blood T cell repertoires in COVID-19. The repertoire was sequenced with immunoSEQ multiplex PCR; TCRdb's copy has only in-frame clones and lacks some. This table holds about 240,000 clones, about 86% found once. This CDR3 is built from 17 residues. V shed 4 bases, J shed 4 bases, and the junction held 15 bases outside the gene matches. Per germline, CDR1 LGHDT and CDR2 YNNKEL (reference sequence). This chain connects TRBV3-1 (or the pseudogene TRBV3-2) to TRBJ2-5; 7 bases line up with TRBD2. This receptor was taken from a woman in her thirties or forties with acute COVID-19. Sequences were obtained from PBMCs or T cells enriched from blood (not recorded which). The CDR3 DNA sequence: TGTGCCAGCAGCCCCCGACTAGCAGCCCGAGCGGGAGAGACCCAGTACTTC. It yields the protein CASSPRLAARAGETQYF.